This TCR beta chain came from a study of chemoradiotherapy in HPV16-positive cancers (dated by TCRdb to 2022 to 2024). With regard to the full study: Candidate HPV-specific T-cell clones and common TCR motifs were defined through functional T-cell assays on cells from two HPV16-positive patients. TCR repertoires from some 90 patients with HPV-related cancers were then used to track the candidate HPV-specific TCRs and motifs. The study asked whether T-cell immunity to the HPV oncoproteins E6 and E7 changes during chemoradiotherapy and whether this immunity affects survival.

Results and caveats for the whole study, not just this receptor: In HPV16-positive patients, expansion of HPV-responsive T cells during chemoradiotherapy was associated with improved recurrence-free survival. Expansion of candidate HPV-specific clones and E7-related TCR motifs was observed in the tumor microenvironment during treatment, whereas no such expansion was observed for non-HPV-specific T cells. The functional definition of HPV-specific T cells was derived from only two HPV16-positive patients, and the survival association was reported for HPV16-positive patients.

This clone was counted a few times. It has no known antigen specificity. No base qualities exist here, and no much larger clone lies one base off it. The CDR1 and CDR2 encoded by the germline V gene are SGHAT and FQNNGV. Between the V and J ends, shortened by 5 bases and 0 bases respectively, the junction contains 4 bases. The CDR3 runs 13 residues from the cysteine to the phenylalanine. The only DNA kept is the CDR3, 39 bases in frame from the first base. The library was prepared using the immunoSEQ multiplex PCR assay. Drawn from immuneACCESS, this table holds only the in-frame rearrangements with V and J called that TCRdb kept. Clones are partly lost; checked studies trace under half to an unresolved V gene and leave the rest unexplained. The sample records some 6,000 clones, nearly 80% of which are singletons. The ten largest make up under 20% of the sample. Repertoires were sampled repeatedly over the course of chemoradiotherapy so that clonal expansion in the tumor microenvironment could be followed.

This TCR was sampled from a human donor with HPV-associated anogenital cancer. The chain employs TRBV11-2 and TRBJ2-2; the D gene cannot be named for sure. The specimen was taken from a patient who underwent chemoradiotherapy. The DNA sequence reads TGTGCCAGCAGCCCAACGAACACCGGGGAGCTGTTTTTT. Its protein is CASSPTNTGELFF.